The 25 T cell receptor beta chains listed next were all sequenced from one sample in a study of response to subunit inactivated influenza vaccine (dated by TCRdb to the late 2010s). Libraries were constructed by RT-PCR. Reads for this sample came from an Illumina HiSeq 2500. TCRdb itself trimmed the public reads at Q25 with fastp, ran MiXCR and retained productive beta chains. For every CDR3 protein sequence, its rows merge into one entry that carries the most common genes and DNA. A total of some 520,000 distinct CDR3 sequences appear in this sample, about 17% of them only once. 2.5% to 3.5% of the sample belongs to the ten largest clones. The sample here was CD4+ T cells sorted from PBMCs, taken less than 25 months after vaccination. Receptor source: a man between 50 and 70 years old who received an inactivated influenza vaccine. Donor details come from another sample of the same person, matched by shared clones.

The genes are TRBV6-5 and TRBJ1-3; no definite D call. V lost 0 bases, J lost 3 bases, and 9 bases lay in between. Germline CDR1 is MNHEY and CDR2 is SVGAGI. The CDR3 runs 15 residues. The CDR3 reads CASSYSHRSGNTIYF. In DNA, the CDR3 is TGTGCCAGCAGTTACTCTCACCGAAGTGGAAACACCATATATTTT.

The rearrangement uses TRBV5-1 and TRBJ2-1; 12 bases match TRBD2. Germline CDR1 reads SGHRS; CDR2 reads YFSETQ. V shed 1 base and J 0 bases; nucleotides not matched to a gene: 5. The CDR3 totals 18 residues. CDR3 nucleotides: TGCGCCAGCAGCTTGATGTCTAGCGGGAGGGCCTCCTACAATGAGCAGTTCTTC. Protein sequence: CASSLMSSGRASYNEQFF.

This clonotype showed up just a few times. V gene TRBV20-1 combines with J gene TRBJ1-6; 11 nucleotides line up with TRBD1. This CDR3 has 14 residues. The trim removed 6 bases at V and 7 bases at J, leaving 5 bases unmatched. Germline lookup yields CDR1 DFQATT and CDR2 SNEGSKA (reference sequence). The CDR3 loop is CSAGTGGLNSPLHF. DNA for the CDR3: TGCAGTGCCGGGACAGGGGGATTAAATTCACCCCTCCACTTT.

This clonotype has only a few counts. The chain is built from TRBV4-1 and TRBJ2-2; 9 bases map to TRBD2. Per the germline V gene, CDR1 is MGHRA and CDR2 is YSYEKL. V dropped 5 bases and J dropped 7; count of bases not matched to a gene: 8. The length of the CDR3 is 15 residues. CDR3 sequence (DNA): TGCGCCAGCAGCGCCGGGACTAGCCTGGTCGGGGAGCTGTTTTTT. Translated, it gives CASSAGTSLVGELFF.

The chain employs TRBV7-9 and TRBJ2-7, with D possibly matching TRBD2 (5 bases). CDR3 size: 13 residues. V gave up 10 bases and J gave up 3 bases, with 16 bases separating them. Germline CDR1 SEHNR, CDR2 FQNEAQ (reference sequence). CDR3 loop: CATSGKRSYEQYF. The CDR3 DNA sequence: TGTGCCACCTCGGGGAAGCGGAGCTACGAGCAGTACTTC.

This clonotype was detected only a few times. In nucleotides, the CDR3 is TGTGCCACCAGCAGAGGCTTGAAGGAGACCCAGTACTTC. It encodes CATSRGLKETQYF. The V call is TRBV15, the J call TRBJ2-5; D uncertain. This CDR3 region has 13 residues. V was pared by 1 base and J by 5 bases, with 8 bases between. Germline-derived CDR1 and CDR2 are LNHNV and YYDKDF (reference sequence).

V and J are TRBV7-2 and TRBJ2-2; the match to TRBD2 covers 7 bases. Germline V lookup: CDR1 SGHTA, CDR2 FQGNSA. With 0 bases clipped from V and 9 bases from J, the junction kept 7 bases outside the gene matches. The CDR3 runs 15 residues. Written as DNA, the CDR3 is TGTGCCAGCAGCTTAGCGGCGGGGGACTCCCGGGAGCTGTTTTTT. Protein: CASSLAAGDSRELFF.

The chain joins TRBV24-1 to TRBJ2-3; D is unresolved. The germline V gene has CDR1 KGHDR and CDR2 SFDVKD. The CDR3 has 12 amino acids. Trimming took 9 bases from V and 1 from J, leaving 7 bases between them. The CDR3, as DNA: TGTGCCACCGACGGTGGCACAGATACGCAGTATTTT. It encodes CATDGGTDTQYF.

The genes are TRBV3-1 and TRBJ2-1; D remains ambiguous. The CDR3 covers 15 residues. The V and J ends lost 0 bases and 2 bases respectively, with 8 bases between them. Germline CDR1 LGHDT, CDR2 YNNKEL (reference sequence). CDR3: CASSQEVAPYNEQFF. Here the CDR3 DNA reads TGTGCCAGCAGCCAAGAGGTGGCCCCCTACAATGAGCAGTTCTTC.

This clonotype turned up a few times. The chain couples TRBV24-1 to TRBJ2-7, with 8 nucleotides matching TRBD1. With 5 bases clipped from V and 8 bases from J, the junction kept 4 bases outside the gene matches. CDR3 length equals 12 residues. Germline-derived CDR1 and CDR2 are KGHDR and SFDVKD. CDR3 amino acids: CATSGTGRQQYF. In DNA, the CDR3 is TGTGCCACCAGTGGGACAGGGCGTCAGCAGTACTTC.

The gene calls are TRBV20-1 and TRBJ1-5, with 9 bases fitting TRBD1. CDR1 is DFQATT and CDR2 is SNEGSKA in the germline V gene (reference sequence). This CDR3 comprises 14 residues. The ends lost 4 bases at V and 6 bases at J; junction bases unmatched: 7. The CDR3 DNA sequence: TGCAGTGCTACCGCCAGACAGGGGGGTCAGCCCCAGCATTTT. Its protein is CSATARQGGQPQHF.

There are a few counts of this clonotype. This chain connects TRBV6-1 to TRBJ2-7, with 11 bases lining up with TRBD2. The CDR3 has 16 amino acids. CDR1 is MNHNS and CDR2 is SASEGT in the germline V gene. V was pared by 5 bases and J by 4 bases, with 10 bases of the junction left unmatched. CDR3 protein: CASSPRRLAGWYEQYF. The CDR3 nucleotides are TGTGCCAGCAGTCCGCGGCGACTAGCGGGATGGTACGAGCAGTACTTC.

The chain joins TRBV20-1 to TRBJ1-5, with a possible D match to TRBD1 (5 bases). Germline V gives CDR1 DFQATT, CDR2 SNEGSKA (reference sequence). Between the trimmed V and J ends, which lost 2 bases and 0 bases, there was a span of 8 bases. The CDR3 is 14 amino acids. The CDR3 protein is CSARLQDSNQPQHF. CDR3 nucleotide sequence: TGCAGTGCTAGACTACAGGATAGCAATCAGCCCCAGCATTTT.

This clonotype was detected only a few times. The CDR3 protein is CSDAPGGTDTQYF. In DNA form, the CDR3 reads TGCAGCGACGCCCCGGGGGGCACAGATACGCAGTATTTT. The chain is built from TRBV20-1 and TRBJ2-3; D perhaps matches TRBD2 (6 bases). The CDR3 is 13 residues long. CDR1 DFQATT and CDR2 SNEGSKA come from the germline V gene (reference sequence).

This clonotype was observed a few times. CDR3: CASSFGQSYNEQFF. CDR3 sequence (DNA): TGTGCCAGCAGCTTCGGCCAATCCTACAATGAGCAGTTCTTC. The chain employs TRBV7-2 and TRBJ2-1; D not resolved. Germline assignment: CDR1 SGHTA and CDR2 FQGNSA. The length of the CDR3 is 14 residues. V lost 3 bases, J lost 1 base, and 7 bases lay in between. Full variable domain (outside the CDR3, taken from reference TRBV7-2 and TRBJ2-1): GAGVSQSPSNKVTEKGKDVELRCDPISGHTALYWYRQSLGQGLEFLIYFQGNSAPDKSGLPSDRFSAERTGGSVSTLTIQRTQQEDSAVYLCASSFGQSYNEQFFGPGTRLTVL.

This clonotype was seen a few times. The chain is built from TRBV5-6 and TRBJ1-5; D possibly corresponds to TRBD1 (5 bases). Trimming shortened V by 0 bases and J by 6 bases, and 13 bases separated the two germline ends. The germline V gene encodes CDR1 SGHDT and CDR2 YYEEEE. This CDR3 has 15 amino acids. CDR3: CASSLGGTRAQPQHF. The CDR3 DNA reads TGTGCCAGCAGCTTGGGGGGGACGAGGGCTCAGCCCCAGCATTTT.

The chain employs TRBV7-2 and TRBJ2-1; D unresolved. V shed 6 bases and J shed 6 bases, with 15 bases lying between them. Germline values: CDR1 SGHTA, CDR2 FQGNSA. This CDR3 is 14 amino acids long. CDR3 coding DNA: TGTGCCAGCAGTCGAGATCCTTGGGGCAATGAGCAGTTCTTC. It is translated as CASSRDPWGNEQFF.

The rearrangement links TRBV4-2 to TRBJ2-3; 8 positions agree with TRBD2. V lost 0 bases and J lost 8; bases outside the gene matches: 10. Germline values: CDR1 LGHNA, CDR2 YNFKEQ. The CDR3 extends over 16 amino acids. The CDR3 region is CASSQDLSSGSSTQYF. The CDR3 bases are TGTGCCAGCAGCCAAGATCTAAGCAGCGGGAGTAGTACGCAGTATTTT.

On this clonotype: Since a much larger clone is just one base distant, this may be a read error. The rearrangement uses TRBV28 and TRBJ2-4; D might be TRBD1 (5 bases). V lost 8 bases to trimming and J lost 12 bases, with 20 bases between them. This CDR3 comprises 13 residues. The germline V gene has CDR1 MDHEN and CDR2 SYDVKM. CDR3 coding DNA: TGTGCCAGCCGTGGATCTATCAGGGATGGTCAGTACTTC. It translates to CASRGSIRDGQYF. The full variable domain, rest sourced from reference TRBV28 and TRBJ2-4, is DVKVTQSSRYLVKRTGEKVFLECVQDMDHENMFWYRQDPGLGLRLIYFSYDVKMKEKGDIPEGYSVSREKKERFSLILESASTNQTSMYLCASRGSIRDGQYFGAGTRLSVL.

This clonotype was seen a handful of times. The CDR3 protein is CASSQVDTNLNQPQHF. CDR3 nucleotide sequence: TGTGCCAGCAGCCAAGTTGACACGAACCTCAATCAGCCCCAGCATTTT. This rearrangement joins TRBV4-2 to TRBJ1-5; D is unresolved. This CDR3 has 16 amino acids. Deletions cut 1 base from V and 3 bases from J, with 13 bases between. CDR1 and CDR2 from the germline V gene are LGHNA and YNFKEQ.

This clonotype occurred a few times. This chain connects TRBV20-1 to TRBJ2-1, with TRBD2 matching 15 bases. After removal of 2 bases from V and 4 bases from J, the junction contained 6 bases not matched to a gene. This CDR3 contains 17 residues. Germline V gene data show CDR1 as DFQATT and CDR2 as SNEGSKA (reference sequence). The CDR3 DNA is TGCAGTGCTAGAATGGGACTAGCGGGGGGATCTTACAATGAGCAGTTCTTC. This gives the protein CSARMGLAGGSYNEQFF.

Note on this clonotype: At one boundary the junction diverges from the germline segment, which might be a read error. The genes are TRBV6-1 and TRBJ1-1, with D possibly being TRBD1 (6 bases). Germline V gives CDR1 MNHNS, CDR2 SASEGT. The CDR3 is made up of 15 amino acids. CDR3 amino acids: CASREGGGPEAEAFF. As DNA, the CDR3 is TGTGCCAGCAGGGAAGGCGGGGGCCCCGAGGCTGAAGCTTTCTTT.

This CDR3 reads CASSIGGTLNTEAFF. CDR3 bases: TGTGCCAGTAGTATAGGGGGGACATTGAACACTGAAGCTTTCTTT. The chain recombines TRBV19 with TRBJ1-1; perhaps TRBD1 as D (6 bases). Germline-derived CDR1 and CDR2 are LNHDA and SQIVND (reference sequence). The CDR3 consists of 15 residues. V was shortened by 1 base and J by 0 bases, with 9 bases between the two germline ends. The variable domain in full, with the rest retrieved from reference TRBV19 and TRBJ1-1, is DGGITQSPKYLFRKEGQNVTLSCEQNLNHDAMYWYRQDPGQGLRLIYYSQIVNDFQKGDIAEGYSVSREKKESFPLTVTSAQKNPTAFYLCASSIGGTLNTEAFFGQGTRLTVV.

In this sample, this clonotype turned up many times. The V call is TRBV5-1, the J call TRBJ2-1; 12 nucleotides agree with TRBD2. After removal of 1 base from V and 7 bases from J, the junction contained 6 bases not matched to a gene. Germline CDR1 and CDR2: SGHRS and YFSETQ. The CDR3 contains 16 residues. CDR3 residues: CASSLMLAGGQNEQFF. The CDR3, as DNA: TGCGCCAGCAGCTTGATGCTAGCGGGGGGGCAAAATGAGCAGTTCTTC.

The genes are TRBV7-8 and TRBJ2-7, with D unclear. V lost 0 bases and J lost 4, with 13 bases in between. The germline CDR1 and CDR2 sequences are SGHVS and FQNEAQ. This CDR3 contains 15 residues. CDR3 loop: CASSLASSLTYEQYF. CDR3 coding DNA: TGTGCCAGCAGCTTAGCGAGTAGCCTAACTTACGAGCAGTACTTC.